This is a list of T cell receptor beta chains from one sample in a study of glioma-infiltrating T cells after dendritic cell vaccination. Here immunoSEQ multiplex PCR was the method, and the copy in TCRdb shows in-frame clones only, minus some. The sample consists of approximately 93,000 clones, around 84% of them appearing once. The material was blood, obtained after dendritic cell vaccination. The receptors derive from a human donor with glioblastoma. Each CDR3 is given with its conserved first and last residue. The D gene is left open where the match is weak. Size is omitted from some rows. Given values are once, few, many or a class for expanded clones.

clone size	D gene	V gene	J gene	CDR3 length	CDR3 DNA	CDR3 protein
NA	TRBD1	TRBV27	TRBJ1-2	16	TGTGCCAGCAGTTTTCGGACCAGGGGGGAGGCCTATGGCTACACCTTC	CASSFRTRGEAYGYTF
NA	NA	TRBV5-1	TRBJ2-3	15	TGCGCCAGCAGCCTAGGGGGTAGGAGCACAGATACGCAGTATTTT	CASSLGGRSTDTQYF
NA	TRBD1	TRBV12-5	TRBJ2-1	14	TGTGCTAGTGGTCCAGGGGGCCCCTACAATGAGCAGTTCTTC	CASGPGGPYNEQFF
NA	NA	TRBV9	TRBJ2-7	17	TGTGCCAGCAGCGTGGACACCTCCGTGTTTGGGCTCTACGAGCAGTACTTC	CASSVDTSVFGLYEQYF
once	TRBD1	TRBV19	TRBJ2-7	21	TGTGCCAGTAGTATAGTCGGAAAGGACCTCTCGGGACAGGGTTTTAAGTACGAGCAGTACTTC	CASSIVGKDLSGQGFKYEQYF
NA	NA	TRBV6-5	TRBJ2-7	14	TGTGCCAGCAGTTCCCCCAGCACAGGCTACGAGCAGTACTTC	CASSSPSTGYEQYF
NA	NA	TRBV6-5	TRBJ1-2	14	TGTGCCAGCAGTTACGGTCAGACTTACTATGGCTACACCTTC	CASSYGQTYYGYTF
NA	TRBD1	TRBV7-9	TRBJ2-1	17	TGTGCCACCCGGGACAGGGGGAATGAACTACCCTACAATGAGCAGTTCTTC	CATRDRGNELPYNEQFF
NA	NA	TRBV5-6	TRBJ1-1	13	TGTGCCAGCAGCTTTGGGAGGAACACTGAAGCTTTCTTT	CASSFGRNTEAFF
NA	NA	TRBV6-1	TRBJ1-5	15	TGTGCCAGCCTGGACGGGATGGGTAGCAATCAGCCCCAGCATTTT	CASLDGMGSNQPQHF